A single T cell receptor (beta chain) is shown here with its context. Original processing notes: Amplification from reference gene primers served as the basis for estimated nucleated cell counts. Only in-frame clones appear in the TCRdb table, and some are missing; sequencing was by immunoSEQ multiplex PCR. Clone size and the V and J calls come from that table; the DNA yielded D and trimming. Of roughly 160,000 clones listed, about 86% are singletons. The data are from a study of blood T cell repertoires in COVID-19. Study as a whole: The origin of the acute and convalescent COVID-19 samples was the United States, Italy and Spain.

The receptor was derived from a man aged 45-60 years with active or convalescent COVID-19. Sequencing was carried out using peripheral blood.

The CDR3 DNA is TGTGCCAGCAGTTACGGGGCGGGATGGATAGATACGCAGTATTTT. This encodes CASSYGAGWIDTQYF. The V gene is TRBV6-2 or TRBV6-3, the J gene TRBJ2-3; D might be TRBD2 (6 bases). There are 15 residues in the CDR3. V lost 2 bases to trimming and J lost 5 bases, with 14 bases between them. Germline CDR1 reads MNHEY; CDR2 reads SVGEGT.